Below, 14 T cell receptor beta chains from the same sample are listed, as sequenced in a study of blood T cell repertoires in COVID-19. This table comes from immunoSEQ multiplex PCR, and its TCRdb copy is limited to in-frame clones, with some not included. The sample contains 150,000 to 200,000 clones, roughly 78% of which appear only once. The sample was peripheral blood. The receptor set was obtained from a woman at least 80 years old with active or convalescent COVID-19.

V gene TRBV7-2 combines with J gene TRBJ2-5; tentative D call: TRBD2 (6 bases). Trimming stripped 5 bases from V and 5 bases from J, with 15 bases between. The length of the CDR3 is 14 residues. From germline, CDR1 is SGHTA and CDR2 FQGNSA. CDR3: CASSLGSLGETQYF. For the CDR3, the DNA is TGTGCCAGCAGCCTCGGGAGCTTGGGTGAGACCCAGTACTTC.

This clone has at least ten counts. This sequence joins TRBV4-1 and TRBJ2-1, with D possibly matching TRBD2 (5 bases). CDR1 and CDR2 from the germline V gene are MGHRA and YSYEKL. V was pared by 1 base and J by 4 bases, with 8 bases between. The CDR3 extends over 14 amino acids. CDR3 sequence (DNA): TGCGCCAGCAGCCAAGTGGGAGAATACAATGAGCAGTTCTTC. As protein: CASSQVGEYNEQFF.

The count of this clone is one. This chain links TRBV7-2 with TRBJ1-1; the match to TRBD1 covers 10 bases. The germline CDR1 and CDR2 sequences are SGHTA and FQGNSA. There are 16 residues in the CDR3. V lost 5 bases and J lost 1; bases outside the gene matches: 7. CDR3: CASSQTGGSRNTEAFF. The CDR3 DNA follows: TGTGCCAGCAGCCAGACAGGGGGCTCTAGGAACACTGAAGCTTTCTTT.

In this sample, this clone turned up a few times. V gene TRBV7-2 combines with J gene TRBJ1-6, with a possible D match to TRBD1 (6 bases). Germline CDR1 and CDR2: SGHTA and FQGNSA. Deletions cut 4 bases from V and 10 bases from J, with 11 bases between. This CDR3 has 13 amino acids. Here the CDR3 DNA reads TGTGCCAGCAGCTCTACAGGGAGATCACCCCTCCACTTT. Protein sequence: CASSSTGRSPLHF.

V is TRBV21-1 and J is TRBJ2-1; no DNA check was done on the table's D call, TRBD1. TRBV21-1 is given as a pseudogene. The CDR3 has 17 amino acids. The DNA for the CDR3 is TGTGCCAGCAGCAAAGAGGGACAGGGGGCTTCCTACAATGAGCAGTTCTTC. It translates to CASSKEGQGASYNEQFF.

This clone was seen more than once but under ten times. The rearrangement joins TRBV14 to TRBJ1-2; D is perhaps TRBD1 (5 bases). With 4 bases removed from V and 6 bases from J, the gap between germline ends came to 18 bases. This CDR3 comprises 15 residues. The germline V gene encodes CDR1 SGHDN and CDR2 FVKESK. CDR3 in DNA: TGTGCCAGCAGCCGCACCTTCGGGGGACGGAATGGCTACACCTTC. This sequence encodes CASSRTFGGRNGYTF.

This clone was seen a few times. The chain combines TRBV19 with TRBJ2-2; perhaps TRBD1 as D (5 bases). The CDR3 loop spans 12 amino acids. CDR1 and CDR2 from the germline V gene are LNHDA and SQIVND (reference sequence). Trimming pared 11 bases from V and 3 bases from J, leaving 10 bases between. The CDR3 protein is CAGLGDTGELFF. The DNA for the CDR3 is TGTGCCGGGCTAGGGGACACCGGGGAGCTGTTTTTT.

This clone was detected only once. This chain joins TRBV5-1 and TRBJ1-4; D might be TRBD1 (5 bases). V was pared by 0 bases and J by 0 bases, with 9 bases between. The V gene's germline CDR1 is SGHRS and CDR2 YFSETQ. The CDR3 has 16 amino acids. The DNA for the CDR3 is TGCGCCAGCAGCTTGGACAGGTCTACAACTAATGAAAAACTGTTTTTT. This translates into CASSLDRSTTNEKLFF.

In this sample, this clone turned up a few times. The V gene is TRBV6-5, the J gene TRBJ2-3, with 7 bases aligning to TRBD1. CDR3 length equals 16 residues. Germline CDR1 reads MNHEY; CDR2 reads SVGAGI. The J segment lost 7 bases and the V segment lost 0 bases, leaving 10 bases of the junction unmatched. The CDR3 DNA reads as TGTGCCAGCAGTTACTCCAAAAATCGACAGGGCCATACGCAGTATTTT. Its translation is CASSYSKNRQGHTQYF.

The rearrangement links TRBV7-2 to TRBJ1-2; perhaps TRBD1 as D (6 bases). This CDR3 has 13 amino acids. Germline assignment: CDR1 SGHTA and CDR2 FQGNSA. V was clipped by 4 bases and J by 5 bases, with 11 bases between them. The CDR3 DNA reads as TGTGCCAGCAGCTCCGGGACAAATTATGGCTACACCTTC. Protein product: CASSSGTNYGYTF.

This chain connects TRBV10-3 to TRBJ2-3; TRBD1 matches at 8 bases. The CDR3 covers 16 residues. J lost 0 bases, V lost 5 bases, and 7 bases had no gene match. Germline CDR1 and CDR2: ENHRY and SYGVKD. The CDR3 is CAISPGQETSTDTQYF. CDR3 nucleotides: TGTGCCATCAGTCCGGGACAGGAGACTAGCACAGATACGCAGTATTTT.

Here the CDR3 reads CASRVGQPNTEAFF. In DNA form, the CDR3 reads TGTGCCAGCAGGGTGGGACAGCCGAACACTGAAGCTTTCTTT. The rearrangement joins TRBV28 to TRBJ1-1; 7 bases agree with TRBD1. Per the germline V gene, CDR1 is MDHEN and CDR2 is SYDVKM. The CDR3 runs to 14 residues. V trimming: 6 bases; J trimming: 1 base; junction bases outside the gene matches: 5.

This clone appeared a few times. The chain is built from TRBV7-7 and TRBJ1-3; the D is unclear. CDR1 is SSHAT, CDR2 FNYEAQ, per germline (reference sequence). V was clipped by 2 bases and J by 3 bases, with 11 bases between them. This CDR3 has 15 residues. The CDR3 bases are TGTGCCAGCAGCTTATCAACTGCTGTTGGAAACACCATATATTTT. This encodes CASSLSTAVGNTIYF.

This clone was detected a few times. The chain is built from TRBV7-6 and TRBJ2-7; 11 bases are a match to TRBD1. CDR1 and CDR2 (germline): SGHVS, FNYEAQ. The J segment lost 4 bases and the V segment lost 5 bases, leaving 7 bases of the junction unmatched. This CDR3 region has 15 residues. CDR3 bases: TGTGCCAGCAGCGCTGGGACAGGGGGACGGTACGAGCAGTACTTC. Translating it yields CASSAGTGGRYEQYF.